This T cell receptor (beta chain) derives from a study of T cell changes during pregnancy in multiple sclerosis. The CDR3 consists of 16 residues. Per germline, CDR1 SGHDN and CDR2 FVKESK. Deletions cut 2 bases from V and 2 bases from J, with 12 bases between. TCRdb's copy holds only in-frame clones and misses some; the assay was immunoSEQ multiplex PCR. The sample contains some 41,000 clones, about 90% of which appear only once. This clonotype originated in a female donor in good health, enrolled as a control in a pregnancy study. The sequenced sample was CD4+ T cells from peripheral blood mononuclear cells, obtained in the third trimester of pregnancy. V gene TRBV14 combines with J gene TRBJ2-2, with D possibly TRBD1 on 5 matching bases. The CDR3 here is CASSQWSQANTGELFF. The CDR3 bases are TGTGCCAGCAGCCAATGGTCACAGGCCAACACCGGGGAGCTGTTTTTT.